A single sample is the source of the 3 T cell receptor beta chains below, sequenced in a study of cytomegalovirus exposure and HLA in healthy donors. PCR used 60 Vbeta primers and 13 Jbeta primers. TCRdb's table, derived via immunoSEQ multiplex PCR, lists solely in-frame clones and lacks some. The table has about 140,000 clones, 87% seen once; the top ten hold 4.5% to 6.5%. Sequences were obtained from PBMCs. The receptors stem from a woman aged 30 to 39 in good health and CMV-seronegative.

CDR3 coding DNA: TGCAGCGTTGCTGCCAGGCTCCTATACAATGAGCAGTTCTTC. Protein sequence: CSVAARLLYNEQFF. V is TRBV29-1 and J is TRBJ2-1; D is ambiguous. The CDR3 consists of 14 residues. Germline lookup yields CDR1 SQVTM and CDR2 ANQGSEA. V lost 4 bases and J lost 4, with 14 bases in between.

The chain employs TRBV5-5 and TRBJ2-5; D not certain. Gene TRBJ2-7 matches the end of the DNA better, so the J call may be wrong. The CDR3 runs 13 residues. Germline V gene sequence: CDR1 SGHKS, CDR2 YYEKEE (reference sequence). CDR3 coding DNA: TGTGCCAGCAGCTTGAACGGTAACTACGAGCAGTACTTC. Protein sequence: CASSLNGNYEQYF.

This chain joins TRBV30 and TRBJ1-5; D is unclear. The ends were cut back, 3 bases at V and 5 bases at J, with 20 bases in the middle. Germline-derived CDR1 and CDR2 are GTSNPN and SVGIG (reference sequence). The CDR3 runs to 16 residues. CDR3 nucleotides: TGTGCCTGGAGGGACTCGGACGGCACGACTTATCAGCCCCAGCATTTT. It translates to CAWRDSDGTTYQPQHF.